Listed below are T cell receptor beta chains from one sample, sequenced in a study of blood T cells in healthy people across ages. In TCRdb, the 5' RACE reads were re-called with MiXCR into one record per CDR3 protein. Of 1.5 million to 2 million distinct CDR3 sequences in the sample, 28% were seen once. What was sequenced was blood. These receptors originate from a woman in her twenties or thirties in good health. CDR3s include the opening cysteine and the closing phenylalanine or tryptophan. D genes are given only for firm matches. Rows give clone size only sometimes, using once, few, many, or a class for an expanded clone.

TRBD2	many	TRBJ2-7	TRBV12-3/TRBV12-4	TGTGCCAGCAGTTATAGCGGGGGGGTCTACGAGCAGTACTTC	CASSYSGGVYEQYF
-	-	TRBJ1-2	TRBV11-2	TGTGCCAGCAGAACGCTCATACAACGGGGTCTAGCTAACTATGGCTACACCTTC	CASRTLIQRGLANYGYTF
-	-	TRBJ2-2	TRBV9	TGTGACACCGGGGAGCTGTTTTTT	CDTGELFF
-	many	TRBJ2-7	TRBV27	TGTGCCAGCAGCAAAACTCAACTCCATGGGCTAGCAGGCGAGCAGTACTTC	CASSKTQLHGLAGEQYF
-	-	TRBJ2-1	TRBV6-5	TGTGCCAGCAGTTACTCGATCTCCCTCAACGATGAGCAGTTCTTC	CASSYSISLNDEQFF
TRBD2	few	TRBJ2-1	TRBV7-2	TGTGCCAGCAGCTCGACGGGTGAGCGGGAGGAGTTCTTC	CASSSTGEREEFF
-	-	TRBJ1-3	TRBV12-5	TGTGCTAGTGGACTGGACCGAAACACCATATATTTT	CASGLDRNTIYF
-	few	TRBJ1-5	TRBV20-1	TGCAGTGCTGCCACAGGGTCCCCGGGGCAGCCCCAGCATTTT	CSAATGSPGQPQHF
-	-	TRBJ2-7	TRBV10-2	TGCGCCAGCAAGACAGGTCCCAGCTCCTACGAGCAGTACTTC	CASKTGPSSYEQYF
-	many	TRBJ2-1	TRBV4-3	TGCGCCAGCAGCCAAGAGAGGAGCCGGGGTGAGCAGTTCTTC	CASSQERSRGEQFF
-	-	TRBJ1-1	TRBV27	TGTGCCAGCAGGGATCCAGGGGACACTGAAGCTTTCTTT	CASRDPGDTEAFF
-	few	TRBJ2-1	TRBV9	TGTGCCAGCAGCCCCCACGATGGACAGACTAATGAGCAGTTCTTC	CASSPHDGQTNEQFF
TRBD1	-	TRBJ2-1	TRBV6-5	TGTGCCAGCAGTTCCGGGGGGACAGGGGGCACGCATGAGCAGTTCTTC	CASSSGGTGGTHEQFF
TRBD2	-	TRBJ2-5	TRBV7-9	TGTGCCAGCAGCCCGGGACTAGCGGGGGGGCCCGGGCAAGAGACCCAGTACTTC	CASSPGLAGGPGQETQYF
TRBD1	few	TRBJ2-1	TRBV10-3	TGTGCCATCAGTCTCGGGACAGCCGACAATGAGCAGTTCTTC	CAISLGTADNEQFF
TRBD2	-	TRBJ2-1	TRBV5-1	TGCGCCAGCAGGACTAGCGGGACCAAGGAGCAGTTCTTC	CASRTSGTKEQFF
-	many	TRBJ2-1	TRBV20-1	TGCAGTGCTCTGGTCAGGGACCATGAGCAGTTCTTC	CSALVRDHEQFF
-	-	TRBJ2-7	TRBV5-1	TGCGCCAGCAGCTTGGCCGTCGCTGATACGGGCGAGCAGTACTTC	CASSLAVADTGEQYF
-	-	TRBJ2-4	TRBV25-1	TGTGCCAGCAGTGGTCTGTCTTACATTCAGTACTTC	CASSGLSYIQYF
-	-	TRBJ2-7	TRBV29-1	TGCAGCGTCCGACAGGGAGGCTACGAGCAGTACTTC	CSVRQGGYEQYF
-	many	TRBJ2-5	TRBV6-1	TGTGCCAGCAGTGAAAGGAGGTTAGGAGAGACCCAGTACTTC	CASSERRLGETQYF
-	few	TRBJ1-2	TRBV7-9	TGTGCCAGCAGCTTAGACGCGGGCCTAAAAGGCTACACCTTC	CASSLDAGLKGYTF
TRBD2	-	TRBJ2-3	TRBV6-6	TGTGCCAGCAGTTACGGGGGGGGGAAAACAGATACGCAGTATTTT	CASSYGGGKTDTQYF
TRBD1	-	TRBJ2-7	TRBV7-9	TGTGCCAGCAGCCCCAGGGGGACAGGGAACGATGAGCAGTACTTC	CASSPRGTGNDEQYF
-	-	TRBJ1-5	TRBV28	TGTGCCATCAGTTTCGGACCCGGAGAGGGCATTCAGCCCCAGCATTTT	CAISFGPGEGIQPQHF
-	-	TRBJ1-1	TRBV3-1	TGTGCCAGCAGCCAAGATCTGAGGGGGGCTGAAGCTTTCTTT	CASSQDLRGAEAFF
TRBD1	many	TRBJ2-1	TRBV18	TGCGCCAGCAGCCCGGGACAGACCTACAATGAGCAGTTCTTC	CASSPGQTYNEQFF
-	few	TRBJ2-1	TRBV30	TGTGCCTGGAGGTATAGAGTGACACTCTCCTACAATGAGCAGTTCTTC	CAWRYRVTLSYNEQFF
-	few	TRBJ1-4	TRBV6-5	TGTGCCAGCAGTTCAAGACACCGGGGGGATGAAAAACTGTTTTTT	CASSSRHRGDEKLFF
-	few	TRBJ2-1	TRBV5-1	TGCACCAGCAGCCGGGTCGGCAGCAATGAGCAGTTCTTC	CTSSRVGSNEQFF
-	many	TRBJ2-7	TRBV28	TGTGCCAGCAGTTCAAGGGGGGACTTCCCCTACGAGCAGTACTTC	CASSSRGDFPYEQYF
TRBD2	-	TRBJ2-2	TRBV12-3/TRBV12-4	TGTGCCCTCAGCGGGGGCACCGGGGAGCTGTTTTTT	CALSGGTGELFF
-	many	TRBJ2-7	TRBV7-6	TGTGCCAGCAGCTTGCTAGAGTCATACGAGCAGTACTTC	CASSLLESYEQYF
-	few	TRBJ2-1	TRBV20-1	TGCAGTGCTAGAGATCCGGGTGGCGGGACTTCCTACAATGAGCAGTTCTTC	CSARDPGGGTSYNEQFF
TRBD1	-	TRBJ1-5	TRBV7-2	TGTGCCAGCAGCCCATTGACAGGGCGCAATCAGCCCCAGCATTTT	CASSPLTGRNQPQHF
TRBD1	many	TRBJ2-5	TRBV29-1	TGCAGCGTTCAGACCGGGACAGGGTACCAAGAGACCCAGTACTTC	CSVQTGTGYQETQYF
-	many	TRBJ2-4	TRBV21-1	TGTGCCACCACGGGCGGGAACATTCAGTACTTC	CATTGGNIQYF
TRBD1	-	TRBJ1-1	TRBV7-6	TGTGCCTGCAGCCTAGATGGCAGGGGGCTGGCTGAAGCTTTCTTT	CACSLDGRGLAEAFF
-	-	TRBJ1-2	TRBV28	TGTGCCAGCGTCGGGGGGCAATCTCTTTATGGCTACACCTTC	CASVGGQSLYGYTF
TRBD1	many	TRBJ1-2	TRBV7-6	TGTGCCAGCAGTACGACAGGGGGCTATGGCTACACCTTC	CASSTTGGYGYTF
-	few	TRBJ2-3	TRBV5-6	TGTGCCAGCAGCTTGGGGTTTGACGTAGATACGCAGTATTTT	CASSLGFDVDTQYF
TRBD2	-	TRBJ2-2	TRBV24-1	TGTGCCACCAGTGACCCAACTAGCGGGAGGACCCCCGGGGAGCTGTTTTTT	CATSDPTSGRTPGELFF
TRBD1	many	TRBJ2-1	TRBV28	TGTGCCAGCAGCTTAAGACAGGGTGGCAGGAATGAGCAGTTCTTC	CASSLRQGGRNEQFF
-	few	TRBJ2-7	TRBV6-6	TGTGCCAGCAGTTATTACAGGCGGAACTACGAGCAGTACTTC	CASSYYRRNYEQYF
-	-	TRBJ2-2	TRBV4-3	TGCGCCAGCAGCCAACTATACGGCGGGGATGACACCGGGGAGCTGTTTTTT	CASSQLYGGDDTGELFF
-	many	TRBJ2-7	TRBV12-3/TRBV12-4	TGTGCCAGCAGTTTGTTTGGGCAGGGAAGGTCCTACGAGCAGTACTTC	CASSLFGQGRSYEQYF
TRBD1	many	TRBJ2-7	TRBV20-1	TGCAGTGCTAGGGGGGACAGGACAGGGATCGAGCAGTACTTC	CSARGDRTGIEQYF
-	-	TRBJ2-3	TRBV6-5	TGTGCCAGCAGTTACTCGTCAGGTCTCCGCACAGATACGCAGTATTTT	CASSYSSGLRTDTQYF
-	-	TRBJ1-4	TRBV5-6	TGTGCCAGCAGCCCGGACAGAACCGAAGGGACTGAAAAACTGTTTTTT	CASSPDRTEGTEKLFF
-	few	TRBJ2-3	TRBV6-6	TGTGCCAGTGAGGGTCCCGCAGATACGCAGTATTTT	CASEGPADTQYF
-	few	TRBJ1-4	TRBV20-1	TGCAGTGCTACTCCAGCAGCCTTAGGGAACGGAGCAACTAATGAAAAACTGTTTTTT	CSATPAALGNGATNEKLFF
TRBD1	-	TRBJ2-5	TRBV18	TGTGCCAGCTCACCAAGCACGCCGGGACAGCATTCCGGGACCCAGTACTTC	CASSPSTPGQHSGTQYF
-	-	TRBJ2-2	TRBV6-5	TGTGCCAGCAGTTACTCCTGTACAGCTAACACCGGGGAGCTGTTTTTT	CASSYSCTANTGELFF
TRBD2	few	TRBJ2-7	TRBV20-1	TGCAGTGCTCAAAATAGGGCGGGGGGCCGGTCCTACGAGCAGTACTTC	CSAQNRAGGRSYEQYF
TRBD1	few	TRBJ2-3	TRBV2	TGTGCCAGCAGTGAAGGGACAGGGGGAGATACGCAGTATTTT	CASSEGTGGDTQYF
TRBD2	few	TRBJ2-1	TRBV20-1	TGCAGTGCCTTACAGGGACTAGCGGGAGCTAATGAGCAGTTCTTC	CSALQGLAGANEQFF